The sample holds a few counts of the clone carrying this T cell receptor beta chain. Its antigen is as yet unknown. This may stem from a read error, because a much larger clone lies one nucleotide away. Documented time point: patch test 2, 6 weeks after DPC sensitization. The treatment is: therapeutic diphenylcyclopropenone sensitization with weekly scalp DPC. The entry originates in a study of human T cells and chemical hapten exposure. Study as a whole: Skin on the upper inner arm, approximately 2 cm by approximately 2 cm in size, was sensitized with 2% DPC. Patch tests put 0.01% DPC on the upper back, read at 6 days. Largely, small differences in pooled library volume made per-sample TCR yields vary. Notes on the study in general: DPC sensitization did not alter TCRs above 1 in 1000 frequency.

MiXCR was run by TCRdb on the RACE reads, yielding one entry per CDR3 protein. The sample lists a few hundred thousand distinct CDR3 sequences; about 6% were seen once. The sequence came from a woman aged 18-35 years with alopecia areata. Some clones in this sample may be carry-over from other donors' samples. The starting material was whole blood, obtained in connection with sensitization to the hapten diphenylcyclopropenone (DPC).

The DNA for the CDR3 is TGTGCCAGCAGGGATGGGAACACTGAAGCTTTCTTT. This codes for CASRDGNTEAFF. The chain recombines TRBV6-6 with TRBJ1-1; D gene unclear. The CDR3 totals 12 residues. Germline V gene lookup returns CDR1 MNHNY and CDR2 SVGAGI (reference sequence). The germline V and J ends were trimmed by 6 bases and 1 base, with 6 bases remaining between them.